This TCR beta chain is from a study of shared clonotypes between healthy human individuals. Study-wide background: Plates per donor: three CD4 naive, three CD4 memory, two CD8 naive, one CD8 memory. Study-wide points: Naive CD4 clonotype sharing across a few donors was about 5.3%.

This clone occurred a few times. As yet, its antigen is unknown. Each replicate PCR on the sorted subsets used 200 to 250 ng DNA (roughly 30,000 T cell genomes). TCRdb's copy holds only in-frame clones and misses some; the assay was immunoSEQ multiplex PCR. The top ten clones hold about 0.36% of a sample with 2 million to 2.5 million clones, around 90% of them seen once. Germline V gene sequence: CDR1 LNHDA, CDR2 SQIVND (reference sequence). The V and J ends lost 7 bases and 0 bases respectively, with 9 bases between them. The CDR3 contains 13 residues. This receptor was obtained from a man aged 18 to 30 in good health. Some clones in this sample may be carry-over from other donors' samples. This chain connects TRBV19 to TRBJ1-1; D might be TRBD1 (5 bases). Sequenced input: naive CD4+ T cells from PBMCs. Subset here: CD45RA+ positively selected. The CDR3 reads CASKGLLNTEAFF. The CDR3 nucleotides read TGTGCCAGTAAGGGACTCCTGAACACTGAAGCTTTCTTT.